Listed here are 8 T cell receptor beta chains from one sample, sequenced in a study of blood T cell repertoires in COVID-19. Some clones are missing from TCRdb's copy, which holds only in-frame ones; the method was immunoSEQ multiplex PCR. The table records 35,000 to 50,000 clones, roughly nine tenths of them present only once. The specimen sequenced was peripheral blood. The source is a man aged 70 or older with active COVID-19.

This chain links TRBV5-5 with TRBJ1-5; TRBD1 agrees at 11 bases. The CDR3 runs 17 residues. Germline CDR1 reads SGHKS; CDR2 reads YYEKEE (reference sequence). After removal of 1 base from V and 4 bases from J, the junction contained 7 bases not matched to a gene. Here the CDR3 reads CASSLRDRGTSNQPQHF. DNA of the CDR3: TGTGCCAGCAGCTTGCGGGACAGGGGGACCTCGAATCAGCCCCAGCATTTT.

The chain couples TRBV19 to TRBJ2-2; D is perhaps TRBD2 (6 bases). The CDR3 is 15 residues long. The V end lost 3 bases, the J end lost 6 bases, and 14 bases lay between the germline ends. CDR1 and CDR2 from the germline V gene are LNHDA and SQIVND (reference sequence). The DNA for the CDR3 is TGTGCCAGTAGTATCATCGGGGGAAGGGCCGGGGAGCTGTTTTTT. It encodes CASSIIGGRAGELFF.

In this sample, this clone turned up a few times. This chain connects TRBV4-1 to TRBJ2-2; 10 nucleotides line up with TRBD2. J lost 0 bases, V lost 0 bases, and 4 bases had no gene match. This CDR3 has 18 amino acids. Germline values: CDR1 MGHRA, CDR2 YSYEKL. The CDR3 nucleotides read TGCGCCAGCAGCCAAGATAAAGCGGGGGGGACGAACACCGGGGAGCTGTTTTTT. Translating it yields CASSQDKAGGTNTGELFF.

The DNA for the CDR3 is TGTGCCAGCAGCCTCGAGAAAACAGGGGATCAAGAGACCCAGTACTTC. Protein product: CASSLEKTGDQETQYF. The V gene is TRBV5-4, the J gene TRBJ2-5; 7 bases are a match to TRBD1. This CDR3 region has 16 residues. CDR1 and CDR2 from the germline V gene are SGHNT and YYREEE (reference sequence). Trimming at V came to 4 bases and at J to 2 bases, leaving 11 bases not matched to a gene.

This clone was counted between two and nine times. The rearrangement links TRBV3-1 (or the pseudogene TRBV3-2) to TRBJ1-3, with a weak D call TRBD1 (6 bases). The CDR3 sequence is 14 residues long. The ends were cut back, 5 bases at V and 1 base at J, with 9 bases in the middle. Per germline, CDR1 LGHDT and CDR2 YNNKEL (reference sequence). The CDR3 region is CASSKGVSGNTIYF. The DNA of the CDR3 is TGTGCCAGCAGCAAGGGGGTTTCTGGAAACACCATATATTTT.

The V call is TRBV7-3, the J call TRBJ1-2; D is possibly TRBD1 (5 bases). Trimming took off 2 bases at V and 8 bases at J, with 15 bases between the two ends. Germline V gene data show CDR1 as SGHTA and CDR2 as FQGTGA. This CDR3 region has 14 residues. The CDR3 reads CASSLGPTDRGYTF. The CDR3 DNA reads as TGTGCCAGCAGCTTAGGGCCGACAGATCGAGGCTACACCTTC.

This CDR3 reads CASSLAGENEQFF. The CDR3 DNA reads TGTGCCAGCAGCTTGGCCGGGGAAAATGAGCAGTTCTTC. This chain links TRBV7-2 with TRBJ2-1; weak D call: TRBD2 (5 bases). Germline lookup yields CDR1 SGHTA and CDR2 FQGNSA. The CDR3 loop spans 13 amino acids. The ends were cut back, 3 bases at V and 7 bases at J, with 10 bases in the middle.

The V and J genes are TRBV19 and TRBJ1-2, with 9 bases matching TRBD1. V lost 7 bases, J lost 3 bases, and 9 bases stayed unmatched. The length of the CDR3 is 15 residues. Germline values: CDR1 LNHDA, CDR2 SQIVND (reference sequence). The CDR3 coding sequence is TGTGCCAGTATTGGGACAGGGATAGAGCACTATGGCTACACCTTC. It is translated as CASIGTGIEHYGYTF.